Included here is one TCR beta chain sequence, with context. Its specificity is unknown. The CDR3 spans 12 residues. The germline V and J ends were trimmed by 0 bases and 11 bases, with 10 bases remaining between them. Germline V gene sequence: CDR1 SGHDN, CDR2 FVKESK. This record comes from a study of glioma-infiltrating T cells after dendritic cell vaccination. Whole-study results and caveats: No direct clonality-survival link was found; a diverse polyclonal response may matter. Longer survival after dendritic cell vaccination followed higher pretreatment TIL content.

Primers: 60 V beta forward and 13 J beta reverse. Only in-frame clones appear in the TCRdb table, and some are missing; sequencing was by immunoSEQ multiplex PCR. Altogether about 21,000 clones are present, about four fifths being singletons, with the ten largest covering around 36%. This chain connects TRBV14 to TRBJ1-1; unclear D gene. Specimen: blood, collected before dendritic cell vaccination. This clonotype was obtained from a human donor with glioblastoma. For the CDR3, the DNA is TGTGCCAGCAGCCAAGATTTATTAGTCGCTTTCTTT. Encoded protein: CASSQDLLVAFF.